The sequence of this T cell receptor beta chain was determined in a study of T cells in Graves' hyperthyroidism and ophthalmopathy. Study details: It was at initial diagnosis, before any treatment, that peripheral blood was collected. Study-level results: Blood also held most thyroid clonotypes expanded beyond 0.001.

V was trimmed by 4 bases and J by 6 bases, leaving 16 bases between them. Germline CDR1 and CDR2: SGDLS and YYNGEE. The length of the CDR3 is 14 residues. Diagnoses were established using clinical symptoms, serum thyroxine and TRAb, thyroid ultrasound and orbital computed tomography. This clonotype was recorded a few times. Its antigen is unknown. Template material for amplifying TCR beta CDR3 regions consisted of RNA transcripts. HTBI primers were used for first-round RT-PCR of the TCR CDR3. TCRdb processed the multiplex PCR reads anew with MiXCR; each CDR3 protein has one entry. This sample has a few hundred thousand distinct CDR3 sequences, with under 15% found just once.

The chain combines TRBV9 with TRBJ1-2; no firm D call. The sequenced material came from blood. The clonotype comes from a woman between 18 and 29 years old with Graves' hyperthyroidism. The CDR3 region has the DNA TGTGCCAGCAGCCCCCAGGTGGAGGCACATGGCTACACCTTC. It specifies CASSPQVEAHGYTF.